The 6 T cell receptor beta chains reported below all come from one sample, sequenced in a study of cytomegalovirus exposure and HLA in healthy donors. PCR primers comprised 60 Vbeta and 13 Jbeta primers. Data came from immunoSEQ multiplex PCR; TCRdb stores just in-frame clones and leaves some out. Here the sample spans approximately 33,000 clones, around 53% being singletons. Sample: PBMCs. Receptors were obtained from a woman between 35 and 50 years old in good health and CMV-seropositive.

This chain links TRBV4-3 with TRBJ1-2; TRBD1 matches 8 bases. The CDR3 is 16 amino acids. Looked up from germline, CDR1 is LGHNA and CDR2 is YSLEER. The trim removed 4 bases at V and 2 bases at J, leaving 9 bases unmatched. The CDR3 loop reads CASSPQRQGRNYGYTF. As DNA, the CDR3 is TGCGCCAGCAGCCCACAAAGACAGGGGCGGAACTATGGCTACACCTTC.

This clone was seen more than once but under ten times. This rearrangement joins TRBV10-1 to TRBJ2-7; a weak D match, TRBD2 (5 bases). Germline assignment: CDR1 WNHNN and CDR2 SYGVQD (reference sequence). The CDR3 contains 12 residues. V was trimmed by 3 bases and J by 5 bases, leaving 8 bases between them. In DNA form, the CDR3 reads TGCGCCAGCAGTGATTCGGAGGACGAGCAGTACTTC. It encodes CASSDSEDEQYF.

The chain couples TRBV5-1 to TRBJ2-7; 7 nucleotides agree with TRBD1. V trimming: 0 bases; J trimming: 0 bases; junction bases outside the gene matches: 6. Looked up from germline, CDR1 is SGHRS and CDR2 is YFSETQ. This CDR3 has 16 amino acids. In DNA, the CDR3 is TGCGCCAGCAGCTTGGGGGACAGTATGAGCTCCTACGAGCAGTACTTC. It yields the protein CASSLGDSMSSYEQYF.

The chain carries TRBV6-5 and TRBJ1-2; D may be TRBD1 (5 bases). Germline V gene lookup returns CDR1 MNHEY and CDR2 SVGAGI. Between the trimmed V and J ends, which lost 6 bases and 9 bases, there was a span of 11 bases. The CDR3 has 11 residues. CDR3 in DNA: TGTGCCAGCAGCAGCGACAGCAGCTACACCTTC. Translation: CASSSDSSYTF.

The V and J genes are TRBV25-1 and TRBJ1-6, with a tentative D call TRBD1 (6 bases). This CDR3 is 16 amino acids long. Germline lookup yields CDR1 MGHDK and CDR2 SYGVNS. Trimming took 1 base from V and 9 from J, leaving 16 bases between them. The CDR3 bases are TGTGCCAGCAGTGAATTAGGTCCAGGGGATAGTTCACCCCTCCACTTT. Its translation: CASSELGPGDSSPLHF. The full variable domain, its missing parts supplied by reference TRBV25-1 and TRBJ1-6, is EADIYQTPRYLVIGTGKKITLECSQTMGHDKMYWYQQDPGMELHLIHYSYGVNSTEKGDLSSESTVSRIRTEHFPLTLESARPSHTSQYLCASSELGPGDSSPLHFGNGTRLTVT.

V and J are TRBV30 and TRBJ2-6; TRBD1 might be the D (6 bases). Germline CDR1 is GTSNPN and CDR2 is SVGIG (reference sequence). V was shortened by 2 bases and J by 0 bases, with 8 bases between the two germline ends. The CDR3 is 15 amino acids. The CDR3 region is CAWSRGFSGANVLTF. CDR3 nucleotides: TGTGCCTGGAGTAGGGGGTTCTCTGGGGCCAACGTCCTGACTTTC.